This T cell receptor beta chain was recorded in a study of T cell responses to AZD1222 COVID-19 vaccine. Whole-study results and caveats: Most donors were white British, females outnumbered males, and clonal diversity was possibly underestimated. Increases in Spike-specific TCR breadth and depth were seen after two AZD1222 doses. Close to half of all spike-specific TCRs reportedly target regions of the variants that are unmutated. Scientists sampled the repertoires only once the peak T cell response had passed.

TCRdb's copy holds only in-frame clones and misses some; the assay was immunoSEQ multiplex PCR. This table has tens of thousands of clones, approximately 90% appearing once. With 4 bases removed from V and 8 bases from J, the gap between germline ends came to 29 bases. Germline CDR1 reads SGHDN; CDR2 reads FVKESK. CDR3 length equals 18 residues. This clone turned up a few times. Its target is not known. The source is an adult in good health. The specimen comprised peripheral blood, sampled on day 0 of AZD1222 vaccination. This rearrangement joins TRBV14 to TRBJ1-2, with D uncertain. The CDR3 nucleotides are TGTGCCAGCAGCCCGTCCGGACCGCTACTGTACCACTATGGAGGCTACACCTTC. It translates to CASSPSGPLLYHYGGYTF.